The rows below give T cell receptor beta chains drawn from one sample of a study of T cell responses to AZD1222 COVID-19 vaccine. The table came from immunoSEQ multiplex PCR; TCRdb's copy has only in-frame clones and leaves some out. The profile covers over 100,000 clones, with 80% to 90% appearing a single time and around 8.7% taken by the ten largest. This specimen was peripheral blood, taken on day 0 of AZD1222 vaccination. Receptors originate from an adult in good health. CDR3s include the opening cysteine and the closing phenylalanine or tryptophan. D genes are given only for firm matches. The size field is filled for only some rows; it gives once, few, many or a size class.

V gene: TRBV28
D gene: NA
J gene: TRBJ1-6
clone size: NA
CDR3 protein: CASSSGFNPYSYNSPLHF
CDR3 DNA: TGTGCCAGCAGTTCGGGGTTCAATCCCTACTCCTATAATTCACCCCTCCACTTT

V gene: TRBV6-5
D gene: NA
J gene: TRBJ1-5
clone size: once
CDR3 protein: CARTGNQPQHF
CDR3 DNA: TGTGCCAGAACAGGGAATCAGCCCCAGCATTTT

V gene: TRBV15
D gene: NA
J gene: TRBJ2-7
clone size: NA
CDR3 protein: CATSRDGGSYEQYF
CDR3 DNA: TGTGCCACCAGCAGAGATGGGGGATCCTACGAGCAGTACTTC

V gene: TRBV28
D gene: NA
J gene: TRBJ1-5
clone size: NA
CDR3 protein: CASSPEAYSNQPQHF
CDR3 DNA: TGTGCCAGCAGCCCGGAGGCGTATAGCAATCAGCCCCAGCATTTT

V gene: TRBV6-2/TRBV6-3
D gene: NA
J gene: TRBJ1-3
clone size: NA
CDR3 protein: CASSRGQISGNTIYF
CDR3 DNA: TGTGCCAGCAGTCGCGGACAGATCTCTGGAAACACCATATATTTT

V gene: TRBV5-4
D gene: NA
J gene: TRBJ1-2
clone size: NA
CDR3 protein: CASSSPRVYSSGYTF
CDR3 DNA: TGTGCCAGCAGCTCCCCCCGGGTGTATTCATCTGGCTACACCTTC

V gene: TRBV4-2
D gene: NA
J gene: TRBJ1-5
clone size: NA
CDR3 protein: CASSPHWGNQPQHF
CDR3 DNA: TGTGCCAGCAGCCCTCACTGGGGGAATCAGCCCCAGCATTTT

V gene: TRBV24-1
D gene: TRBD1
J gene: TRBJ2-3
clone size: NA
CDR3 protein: CATSDPGQGADTQYF
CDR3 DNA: TGTGCCACCAGTGACCCGGGACAGGGCGCAGATACGCAGTATTTT

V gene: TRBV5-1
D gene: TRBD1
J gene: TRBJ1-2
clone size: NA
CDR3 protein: CASSLRGQGSQYGYTF
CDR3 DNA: TGCGCCAGCAGCTTGAGGGGACAGGGTTCCCAATATGGCTACACCTTC

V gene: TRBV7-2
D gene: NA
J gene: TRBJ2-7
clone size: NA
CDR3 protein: CASSLHLLGFFGQYF
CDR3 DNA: TGTGCCAGCAGCTTACACCTCCTGGGTTTCTTCGGGCAGTACTTC

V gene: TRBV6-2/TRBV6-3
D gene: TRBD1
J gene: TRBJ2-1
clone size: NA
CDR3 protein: CASSYSTGSDEQFF
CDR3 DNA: TGTGCCAGCAGTTACTCGACAGGGAGCGATGAGCAGTTCTTC

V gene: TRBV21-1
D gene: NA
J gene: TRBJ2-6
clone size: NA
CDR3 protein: CASSKEGTVSGANVLTF
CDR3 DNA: TGTGCCAGCAGCAAAGAGGGGACAGTATCTGGGGCCAACGTCCTGACTTTC

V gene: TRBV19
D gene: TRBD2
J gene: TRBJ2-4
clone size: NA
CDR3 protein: CASSIDGGGIKNIQYF
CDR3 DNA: TGTGCCAGTAGTATAGACGGCGGGGGGATTAAAAACATTCAGTACTTC

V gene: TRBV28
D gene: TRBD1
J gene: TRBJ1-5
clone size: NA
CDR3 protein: CASRPRTGKNQPQHF
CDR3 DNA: TGTGCCAGCAGACCAAGGACAGGGAAAAATCAGCCCCAGCATTTT

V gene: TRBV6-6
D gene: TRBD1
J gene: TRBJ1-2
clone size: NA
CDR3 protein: CASSFTGAYGYTF
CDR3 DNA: TGTGCCAGCAGTTTCACAGGGGCCTATGGCTACACCTTC

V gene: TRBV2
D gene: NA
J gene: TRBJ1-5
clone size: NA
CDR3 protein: CASSERGGNQPQHF
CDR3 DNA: TGTGCCAGCAGTGAAAGGGGTGGCAATCAGCCCCAGCATTTT

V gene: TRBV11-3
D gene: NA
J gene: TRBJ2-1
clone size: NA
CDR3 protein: CASSLGDKSSYNEQFF
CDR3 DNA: TGTGCCAGCAGCCTAGGGGATAAAAGCTCCTACAATGAGCAGTTCTTC

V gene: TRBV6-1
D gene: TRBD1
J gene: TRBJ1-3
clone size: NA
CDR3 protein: CASSEARDRISGNTIYF
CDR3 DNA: TGTGCCAGCAGTGAAGCTCGGGACAGAATCTCTGGAAACACCATATATTTT

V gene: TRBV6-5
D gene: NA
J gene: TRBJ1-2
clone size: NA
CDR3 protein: CASSPGPGYGYTF
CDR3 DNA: TGTGCCAGCAGCCCCGGACCGGGATATGGCTACACCTTC

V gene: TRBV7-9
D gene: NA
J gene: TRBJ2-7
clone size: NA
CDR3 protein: CATGPLTYEQYF
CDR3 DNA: TGTGCCACTGGACCCTTGACCTACGAGCAGTACTTC

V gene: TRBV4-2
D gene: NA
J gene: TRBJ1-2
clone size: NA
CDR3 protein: CASSQEWADPYGYTF
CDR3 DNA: TGTGCCAGCAGCCAAGAGTGGGCAGACCCCTATGGCTACACCTTC

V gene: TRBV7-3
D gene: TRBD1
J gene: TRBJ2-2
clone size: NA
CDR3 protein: CASSVVAGTGGETGELFF
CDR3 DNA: TGTGCCAGCAGTGTTGTCGCGGGGACAGGGGGCGAGACCGGGGAGCTGTTTTTT

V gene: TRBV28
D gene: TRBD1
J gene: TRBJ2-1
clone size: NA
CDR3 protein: CASSFLGQGIGNYNEQFF
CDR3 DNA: TGTGCCAGCAGTTTTTTAGGACAGGGAATAGGAAATTACAATGAGCAGTTCTTC

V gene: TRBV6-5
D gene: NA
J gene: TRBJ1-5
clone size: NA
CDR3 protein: CASRPETENQPQHF
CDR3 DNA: TGTGCCAGCAGACCGGAGACAGAAAATCAGCCCCAGCATTTT

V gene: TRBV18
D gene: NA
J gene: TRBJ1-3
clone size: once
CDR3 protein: CASSPLDYSGNTIYF
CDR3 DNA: TGTGCCAGCTCACCACTCGACTACTCTGGAAACACCATATATTTT

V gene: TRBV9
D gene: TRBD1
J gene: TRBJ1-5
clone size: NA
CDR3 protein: CASSPQDRAQPQHF
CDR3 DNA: TGTGCCAGCAGCCCCCAGGACAGGGCTCAGCCCCAGCATTTT

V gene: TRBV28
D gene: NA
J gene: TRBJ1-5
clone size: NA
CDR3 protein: CASSFKDRGYQPQHF
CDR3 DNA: TGTGCCAGCAGTTTTAAGGACAGAGGTTATCAGCCCCAGCATTTT

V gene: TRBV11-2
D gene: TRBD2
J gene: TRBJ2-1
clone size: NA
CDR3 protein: CASTIPGTSDNEQFF
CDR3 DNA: TGTGCCAGCACCATACCCGGGACTAGTGACAATGAGCAGTTCTTC

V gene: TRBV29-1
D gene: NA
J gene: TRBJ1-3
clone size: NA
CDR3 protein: CSVREQGVTIYF
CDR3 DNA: TGCAGCGTTAGAGAACAGGGTGTTACCATATATTTT

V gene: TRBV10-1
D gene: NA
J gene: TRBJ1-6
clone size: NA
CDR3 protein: CASRPHENSPLHF
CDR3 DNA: TGCGCCAGCAGGCCACACGAAAATTCACCCCTCCACTTT

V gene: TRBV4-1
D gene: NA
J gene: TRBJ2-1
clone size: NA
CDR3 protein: CASSRGFEQFF
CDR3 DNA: TGCGCCAGCAGCCGGGGATTTGAGCAGTTCTTC

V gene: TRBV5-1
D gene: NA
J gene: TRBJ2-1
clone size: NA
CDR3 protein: CASSFLASKENEQFF
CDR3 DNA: TGCGCCAGCAGCTTTTTGGCTAGCAAAGAAAATGAGCAGTTCTTC

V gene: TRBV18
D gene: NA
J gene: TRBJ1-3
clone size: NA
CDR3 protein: CASSLMTDGSSGNTIYF
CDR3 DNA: TGTGCCAGCTCACTCATGACGGACGGTAGCTCTGGAAACACCATATATTTT

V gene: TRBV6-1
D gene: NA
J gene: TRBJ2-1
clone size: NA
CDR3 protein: CASSEKGGGSYNEQFF
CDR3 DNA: TGTGCCAGCAGTGAAAAAGGGGGGGGCTCCTACAATGAGCAGTTCTTC

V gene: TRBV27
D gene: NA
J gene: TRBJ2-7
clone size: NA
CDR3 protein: CASGLQGRAYEQYF
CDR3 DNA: TGTGCCAGCGGATTACAGGGAAGGGCCTACGAGCAGTACTTC

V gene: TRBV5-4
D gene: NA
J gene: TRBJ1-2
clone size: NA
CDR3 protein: CASSLDSLQSGYTF
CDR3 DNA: TGTGCCAGCAGCTTGGATAGCCTTCAAAGTGGCTACACCTTC

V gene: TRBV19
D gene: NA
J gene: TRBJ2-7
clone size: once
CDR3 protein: CASSKTQAVSSFEQYF
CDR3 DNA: TGTGCCAGTAGTAAGACCCAGGCAGTTTCCTCCTTCGAGCAGTACTTC

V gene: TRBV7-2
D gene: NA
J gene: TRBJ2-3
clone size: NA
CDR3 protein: CASSLLGNTDTQYF
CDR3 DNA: TGTGCCAGCAGCTTATTAGGGAACACAGATACGCAGTATTTT

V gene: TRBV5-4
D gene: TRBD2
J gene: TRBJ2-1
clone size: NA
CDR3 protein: CASRYGLAGYNEQFF
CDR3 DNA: TGTGCCAGCAGATACGGACTAGCGGGATACAATGAGCAGTTCTTC

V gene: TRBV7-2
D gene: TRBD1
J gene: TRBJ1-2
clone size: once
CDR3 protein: CASSPRQGGYGYTF
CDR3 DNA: TGTGCCAGCAGCCCCCGACAGGGAGGCTATGGCTACACCTTC

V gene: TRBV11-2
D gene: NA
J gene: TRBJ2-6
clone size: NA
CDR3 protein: CASSLVREPGANVLTF
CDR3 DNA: TGTGCCAGCAGCTTAGTCCGGGAGCCTGGGGCCAACGTCCTGACTTTC

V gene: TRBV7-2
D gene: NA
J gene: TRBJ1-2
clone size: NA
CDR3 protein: CASSRENYGYTF
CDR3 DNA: TGTGCCAGCAGCCGCGAAAACTATGGCTACACCTTC

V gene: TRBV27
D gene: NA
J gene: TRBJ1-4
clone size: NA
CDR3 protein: CASSLKGVGGPLFF
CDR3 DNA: TGTGCCAGCAGTTTGAAAGGGGTAGGGGGGCCTCTGTTTTTT

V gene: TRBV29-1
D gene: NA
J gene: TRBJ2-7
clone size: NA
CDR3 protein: CSVASPQGAYEQYF
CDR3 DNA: TGCAGCGTTGCTAGCCCACAGGGAGCCTACGAGCAGTACTTC

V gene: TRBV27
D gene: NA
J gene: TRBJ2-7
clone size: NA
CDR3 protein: CASSLKGPEYEQYF
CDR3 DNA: TGTGCCAGCAGTTTGAAAGGGCCAGAATACGAGCAGTACTTC

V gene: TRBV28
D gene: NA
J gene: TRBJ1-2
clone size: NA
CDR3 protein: CASGGGYTF
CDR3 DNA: TGTGCCAGCGGGGGGGGCTACACCTTC

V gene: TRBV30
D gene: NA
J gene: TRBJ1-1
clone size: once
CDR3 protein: CAWNEQGNTEAFF
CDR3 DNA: TGTGCCTGGAATGAACAGGGGAACACTGAAGCTTTCTTT

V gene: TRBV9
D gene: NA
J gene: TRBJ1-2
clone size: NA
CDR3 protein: CASVRGTYGYTF
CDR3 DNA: TGTGCCAGTGTCCGGGGAACCTATGGCTACACCTTC

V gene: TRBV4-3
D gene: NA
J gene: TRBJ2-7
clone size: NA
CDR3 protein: CASSQDRWGRRNEQYF
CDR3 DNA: TGCGCCAGCAGCCAAGATAGATGGGGGCGCCGGAACGAGCAGTACTTC

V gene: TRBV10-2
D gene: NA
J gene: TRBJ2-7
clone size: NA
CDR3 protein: CASSESRSSYEQYF
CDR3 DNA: TGCGCCAGCAGTGAGTCGCGGTCCTCCTACGAGCAGTACTTC

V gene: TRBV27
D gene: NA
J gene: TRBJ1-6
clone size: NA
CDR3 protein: CASSRAAGTNSPLHF
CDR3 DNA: TGTGCCAGCAGTCGCGCGGCGGGGACCAATTCACCCCTCCACTTT

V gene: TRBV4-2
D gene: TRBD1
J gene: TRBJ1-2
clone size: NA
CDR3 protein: CASSQAPGTGKLNYGYTF
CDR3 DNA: TGTGCCAGCAGCCAAGCCCCCGGGACAGGCAAATTGAACTATGGCTACACCTTC

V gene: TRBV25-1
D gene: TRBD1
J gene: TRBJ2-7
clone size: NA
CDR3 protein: CASSSDRESEQYF
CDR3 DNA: TGTGCCAGCAGTTCGGACAGGGAAAGCGAGCAGTACTTC

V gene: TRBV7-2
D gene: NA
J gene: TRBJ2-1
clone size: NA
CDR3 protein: CASSRGSRVNEQFF
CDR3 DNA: TGTGCCAGCAGCAGAGGGTCCCGCGTGAATGAGCAGTTCTTC

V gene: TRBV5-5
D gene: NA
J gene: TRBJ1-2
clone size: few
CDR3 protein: CASTPGDRPGYGYTF
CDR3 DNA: TGTGCCAGCACCCCAGGAGACAGACCTGGCTATGGCTACACCTTC

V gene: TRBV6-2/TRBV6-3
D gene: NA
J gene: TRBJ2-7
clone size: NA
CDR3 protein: CASSRPRVNEQYF
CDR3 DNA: TGTGCCAGCAGCCGCCCCCGGGTGAACGAGCAGTACTTC

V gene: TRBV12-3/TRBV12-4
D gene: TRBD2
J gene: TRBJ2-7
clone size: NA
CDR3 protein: CASSWGLAPLQYF
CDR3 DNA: TGTGCCAGCAGTTGGGGACTAGCCCCGCTGCAGTACTTC

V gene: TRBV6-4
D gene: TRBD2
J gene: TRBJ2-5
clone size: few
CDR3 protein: CASSDSSGGQETQYF
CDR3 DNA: TGTGCCAGCAGTGACTCTAGCGGGGGCCAAGAGACCCAGTACTTC

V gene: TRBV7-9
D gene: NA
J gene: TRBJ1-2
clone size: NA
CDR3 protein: CASSLLGNGYTF
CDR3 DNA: TGTGCCAGCAGCTTACTAGGGAACGGCTACACCTTC

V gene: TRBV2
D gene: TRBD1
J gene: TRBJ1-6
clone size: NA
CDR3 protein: CASTGQALYNSPLHF
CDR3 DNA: TGTGCCAGCACAGGACAGGCCCTCTATAATTCACCCCTCCACTTT